Sequencing of this TCR beta chain was carried out in a study of neurological immune-mediated disorders. TCRdb used MiXCR to reprocess the 5' RACE reads, holding one entry per CDR3 protein. The data contain under 75,000 distinct CDR3 sequences, roughly 3.1% of them singletons. This clonotype has a count of ten or more. The germline V gene has CDR1 SGHRS and CDR2 YFSETQ. J lost 5 bases, V lost 6 bases, and 1 base had no gene match. The CDR3 has 14 amino acids. The V call is TRBV5-1, the J call TRBJ2-2; TRBD2 matches 13 bases. This TCR was sampled from a woman aged 45-65 years with multiple sclerosis. The source material was PBMCs. CDR3 coding DNA: TGCGCCAGCAAGGGACTAGCGGGGACCGGGGAGCTGTTTTTT. Translated: CASKGLAGTGELFF.